This T cell receptor (beta chain) is drawn from a study of T cell responses to AZD1222 COVID-19 vaccine. With regard to this clone: The antigen remains unidentified.

Pooled in the analysis were second doses at about 4 or about 12 weeks. Generated by immunoSEQ multiplex PCR, the TCRdb table keeps only in-frame clones and is missing some. The repertoire has tens of thousands of clones, 75% to 95% of them found once; the top ten carry 2.5% to 4%. Study results and caveats: Repertoires were obtained only post-peak T cell response. Donors were largely white British and mainly female; clonal diversity was possibly underestimated. The span of vaccine-associated CD4 TCRs extended across spike, with dominance at 160-218 and 743-854.

This material consisted of peripheral blood, taken 28 days after the second AZD1222 dose. The TCR sequence derives from an adult who received the AZD1222 COVID-19 vaccine.

As DNA, the CDR3 is TGTGCCAGCAGTTACTATCCGGGGGAGCAGTACTTC. Encoded protein: CASSYYPGEQYF. The V call is TRBV6-5, the J call TRBJ2-7; possible D gene TRBD2, 5 bases. The CDR3 extends over 12 amino acids. The ends were cut back, 1 base at V and 7 bases at J, with 8 bases in the middle. Germline V lookup: CDR1 MNHEY, CDR2 SVGAGI.